These T cell receptor beta chains were read from a single sample in a study of cytomegalovirus exposure and HLA in healthy donors. Some clones are missing from TCRdb's copy, which holds only in-frame ones; the method was immunoSEQ multiplex PCR. This table has more than 150,000 clones, roughly 90% appearing once. Specimen: PBMCs. These receptors originate from a girl in the first two years of life in good health and CMV-seronegative. Each CDR3 is given with its conserved first and last residue. A D gene is named only where the DNA matches it firmly. Clone size is given for some rows only: seen once, a few or many times, or a class if the clone is expanded.

d_call	v_call	j_call	clone_size	cdr3_nt	cdr3_aa
TRBD2	TRBV4-2	TRBJ2-1	NA	TGTGCCAGCAGCCAAGATAGCACTAGCGCCGGCTCCTACAATGAGCAGTTCTTC	CASSQDSTSAGSYNEQFF
NA	TRBV7-9	TRBJ1-1	few	TGTGCCAGCAGCTTACAGGTTGACCCTTTCTTT	CASSLQVDPFF
NA	TRBV18	TRBJ2-1	NA	TGTGCCAGCTCACCCCAGGGCAGCACCCGCTCCTACAATGAGCAGTTCTTC	CASSPQGSTRSYNEQFF
TRBD2	TRBV6-4	TRBJ2-3	NA	TGTGCCAGCAGACCGGGACTAGCGTCAAATACGCAGTATTTT	CASRPGLASNTQYF
NA	TRBV6-5	TRBJ2-7	NA	TGTGCCAGCAGACCACAGGGAGCGCGTGTGTACGAGCAGTACTTC	CASRPQGARVYEQYF
NA	TRBV9	TRBJ1-1	NA	TGTGCCAGCAGCCCTCAGGTGAACACTGAAGCTTTCTTT	CASSPQVNTEAFF
NA	TRBV18	TRBJ1-1	NA	TGTGCCAGCTCACAGGGGCTACACACTGAAGCTTTCTTT	CASSQGLHTEAFF
TRBD1	TRBV7-6	TRBJ1-6	NA	TGTGCCAGCAGCTTAAAGGGGGCGCGAAATTCACCCCTCCACTTT	CASSLKGARNSPLHF
NA	TRBV11-2	TRBJ1-2	NA	TGTGCCATCCGACAGCCAGGGGTTGGCTACACCTTC	CAIRQPGVGYTF
TRBD1	TRBV5-6	TRBJ2-1	NA	TGTGCCAGCAGCTTCGACAGGGGGCCCTACAATGAGCAGTTCTTC	CASSFDRGPYNEQFF
TRBD1	TRBV12-5	TRBJ2-3	NA	TGTGCTAGGACACAGGGGCTCCGCGATACGCAGTATTTT	CARTQGLRDTQYF
TRBD2	TRBV4-2	TRBJ2-1	NA	TGTGCCAGCAGCCGGGGCCCGGAGCGGGGGGGAGTCTCCTACAATGAGCAGTTCTTC	CASSRGPERGGVSYNEQFF